This note documents a single T cell receptor (beta chain) sequence. The antigen remains unidentified. In the PCR, 60 Vbeta and 13 Jbeta primers were used. Measured with immunoSEQ multiplex PCR; TCRdb has only the in-frame clones, and not every one. The sample has about 160,000 clones; about three quarters are singletons. This sample is drawn from a study of cytomegalovirus exposure and HLA in healthy donors. Study-wide results and limits: Among TCR beta chains, those listed as cytomegalovirus-associated numbered around 180. It was taken for granted in presence/absence analyses that sequencing depth across donors was roughly uniform.

CDR3 length: 16 residues. Germline values: CDR1 LGHNA, CDR2 YNFKEQ. V trimming: 1 base; J trimming: 8 bases; junction bases outside the gene matches: 6. Sequencing was carried out using PBMCs. J is TRBJ2-1 and V is TRBV4-2; 12 nucleotides agree with TRBD2. The TCR was taken from a woman between 45 and 65 years old in good health and CMV-seropositive. The CDR3 region has the DNA TGTGCCAGCAGCCAAGGCCTAGCGGGAGGGGAACATGAGCAGTTCTTC. This gives the protein CASSQGLAGGEHEQFF.